These T cell receptor beta chains were read from a single sample in a study of cytomegalovirus exposure and HLA in healthy donors. Method: immunoSEQ multiplex PCR; TCRdb's copy keeps in-frame clones and lacks some. The repertoire consists of some 170,000 clones, with 75% occurring once and the leading ten covering around 3%. The sequenced sample consisted of PBMCs. These receptors all stem from a woman aged 50 to 65 in good health and CMV-seropositive. The CDR3 runs from the conserved cysteine through the conserved F or W. Size values are once, few and many counts, or a class for expanded clones, and some rows have none.

v_call,clone_size,cdr3_aa
TRBV19,.,CASSFRGTSEQYF
TRBV5-1,.,CASSFGQGGSYNSPLHF
TRBV7-6,.,CASSHDTNTEAFF
TRBV7-8,.,CASSLARDRRSPLHF
TRBV6-6,.,CASSYLGGSSYNEQFF
TRBV19,.,CASSIAGTLGNQPQHF
TRBV2,once,CASSGQGWGYTF
TRBV13,.,CASSERRDRNNSPLHF
TRBV10-3,.,CAHSEGAETQYF
TRBV15,.,CATSRDGYNEQFF
TRBV7-9,.,CASRGWDWRDTEAFF
TRBV9,.,CASSASGTGNLATTQYF
TRBV2,.,CASSELTPGGNIQYF
TRBV30,few,CAWSVSRQTAAEAFF
TRBV2,.,CASRIMDKAYEQYF
TRBV7-3,.,CSSSLTTYTEAFF
TRBV6-5,.,CASSYNMNTEAFF
TRBV4-2,.,CASSPRLAESTDTQYF
TRBV5-1,.,CASSLVPGNRGELFF
TRBV9,.,CASSGRDYPVGTQYF
TRBV10-3,.,CAISEEPGQGRHEQYF
TRBV5-1,once,CASSLFGTGDTEAFF
TRBV6-6,.,CASRPGTSGAHNEQFF
TRBV18,.,CASSSDRNTEAFF
TRBV5-6,.,CASSRATGREAFF
TRBV10-2,.,CASRVSGGGHNEQFF
TRBV5-1,.,CASSPDSYNEQFF
TRBV27,.,CASRDRGTETQYF
TRBV27,.,CASSIRTGFFTDTQYF
TRBV5-1,.,CASSFTRGAGTDTQYF
TRBV6-5,.,CASSYGPNTEAFF